Listed below are T cell receptor beta chains from one sample, sequenced in a study of shared clonotypes between healthy human individuals. Measured with immunoSEQ multiplex PCR; TCRdb has only the in-frame clones, and not every one. Counted here are roughly 2.5 million clones, roughly 92% occurring once; the ten biggest clones make up roughly 0.13%. The sequenced sample consisted of naive CD4+ T cells sorted from blood. The receptors stem from a man aged 18-30 years in good health. CDR3s include the opening cysteine and the closing phenylalanine or tryptophan. The D gene is left open where the match is weak. Where a row states a size, it is once, few, many or the class of an expanded clone; other rows omit it.

v_call: TRBV5-4
d_call: -
j_call: TRBJ1-3
clone_size: -
cdr3_aa: CASSLDLSSGNTIYF
cdr3_nt: TGTGCCAGCAGCTTGGACTTGAGCTCTGGAAACACCATATATTTT

v_call: TRBV11-2
d_call: -
j_call: TRBJ2-3
clone_size: -
cdr3_aa: CASSLEGDASTDTQYF
cdr3_nt: TGTGCCAGCAGCTTAGAAGGGGACGCGAGCACAGATACGCAGTATTTT

v_call: TRBV19
d_call: TRBD1
j_call: TRBJ1-1
clone_size: -
cdr3_aa: CASKRGQENTEAFF
cdr3_nt: TGTGCCAGTAAAAGGGGACAGGAGAACACTGAAGCTTTCTTT

v_call: TRBV27
d_call: -
j_call: TRBJ1-1
clone_size: -
cdr3_aa: CASSFKGGTTEAFF
cdr3_nt: TGTGCCAGCAGTTTTAAAGGCGGTACCACTGAAGCTTTCTTT

v_call: TRBV7-3
d_call: -
j_call: TRBJ2-5
clone_size: once
cdr3_aa: CASSPAGGGQETQYF
cdr3_nt: TGTGCCAGCAGCCCAGCCGGAGGGGGACAAGAGACCCAGTACTTC

v_call: TRBV6-5
d_call: TRBD1
j_call: TRBJ2-7
clone_size: -
cdr3_aa: CASSSTGTGASEQYF
cdr3_nt: TGTGCCAGCAGTTCCACCGGGACAGGGGCATCCGAGCAGTACTTC

v_call: TRBV30
d_call: TRBD2
j_call: TRBJ2-3
clone_size: -
cdr3_aa: CAWSVLAGMADTQYF
cdr3_nt: TGTGCCTGGAGTGTACTAGCGGGGATGGCGGATACGCAGTATTTT

v_call: TRBV2
d_call: -
j_call: TRBJ1-1
clone_size: -
cdr3_aa: CASSTMTNTEAFF
cdr3_nt: TGTGCCAGCAGTACAATGACGAACACTGAAGCTTTCTTT

v_call: TRBV10-1
d_call: TRBD1
j_call: TRBJ1-1
clone_size: -
cdr3_aa: CASSESGQGSTEAFF
cdr3_nt: TGCGCCAGCAGTGAGTCGGGACAGGGCTCCACTGAAGCTTTCTTT

v_call: TRBV7-2
d_call: -
j_call: TRBJ2-2
clone_size: -
cdr3_aa: CAKYFPGQLLNTGELFF
cdr3_nt: TGTGCCAAGTACTTCCCCGGGCAACTCTTGAACACCGGGGAGCTGTTTTTT

v_call: TRBV7-9
d_call: TRBD2
j_call: TRBJ2-3
clone_size: -
cdr3_aa: CASSRGLASTDTQYF
cdr3_nt: TGTGCCAGCAGCAGGGGACTAGCGAGCACAGATACGCAGTATTTT

v_call: TRBV19
d_call: -
j_call: TRBJ1-1
clone_size: -
cdr3_aa: CASSTASRVDTEAFF
cdr3_nt: TGTGCCAGTAGCACCGCAAGCAGGGTTGACACTGAAGCTTTCTTT

v_call: TRBV10-3
d_call: TRBD2
j_call: TRBJ2-1
clone_size: -
cdr3_aa: CATLNGRDSYNEQFF
cdr3_nt: TGTGCCACCCTGAACGGGAGGGATTCCTACAATGAGCAGTTCTTC

v_call: TRBV25-1
d_call: TRBD1
j_call: TRBJ1-2
clone_size: -
cdr3_aa: CASSEPGQGIANYGYTF
cdr3_nt: TGTGCCAGCAGTGAACCGGGACAGGGGATAGCTAACTATGGCTACACCTTC

v_call: TRBV2
d_call: TRBD1
j_call: TRBJ1-5
clone_size: -
cdr3_aa: CASSAHPGGLGQPQHF
cdr3_nt: TGTGCCAGCAGTGCCCACCCAGGGGGTTTGGGTCAGCCCCAGCATTTT

v_call: TRBV10-3
d_call: -
j_call: TRBJ1-1
clone_size: -
cdr3_aa: CAISESTGRGYTEAFF
cdr3_nt: TGTGCCATCAGTGAGTCGACCGGACGGGGGTACACTGAAGCTTTCTTT

v_call: TRBV7-6
d_call: TRBD1
j_call: TRBJ2-1
clone_size: -
cdr3_aa: CASSFGRGGTGGNSYNEQFF
cdr3_nt: TGTGCCAGCAGCTTTGGGCGGGGAGGGACAGGGGGCAACTCCTACAATGAGCAGTTCTTC

v_call: TRBV7-9
d_call: -
j_call: TRBJ2-3
clone_size: -
cdr3_aa: CASSLRGVGRAREDTQYF
cdr3_nt: TGTGCCAGCAGCTTAAGAGGTGTAGGGCGGGCAAGGGAAGATACGCAGTATTTT

v_call: TRBV5-1
d_call: -
j_call: TRBJ1-4
clone_size: -
cdr3_aa: CASSLTAATNEKLFF
cdr3_nt: TGCGCCAGCAGCTTGACAGCTGCAACTAATGAAAAACTGTTTTTT

v_call: TRBV7-9
d_call: TRBD2
j_call: TRBJ2-5
clone_size: -
cdr3_aa: CASSSGGKGETQYF
cdr3_nt: TGTGCCAGCAGCTCCGGGGGGAAAGGGGAGACCCAGTACTTC

v_call: TRBV6-6
d_call: -
j_call: TRBJ1-2
clone_size: -
cdr3_aa: CASSDSMGGYTF
cdr3_nt: TGTGCCAGCAGTGATTCAATGGGTGGCTACACCTTC

v_call: TRBV5-1
d_call: -
j_call: TRBJ2-7
clone_size: -
cdr3_aa: CASSLGGYSGYEQYF
cdr3_nt: TGCGCCAGCAGCTTAGGTGGGTACTCCGGCTACGAGCAGTACTTC

v_call: TRBV7-8
d_call: TRBD1
j_call: TRBJ1-4
clone_size: -
cdr3_aa: CASSLGLTGANEKLFF
cdr3_nt: TGTGCCAGCAGCTTAGGACTGACAGGGGCAAATGAAAAACTGTTTTTT

v_call: TRBV7-9
d_call: -
j_call: TRBJ1-3
clone_size: -
cdr3_aa: CASSRVISSGNTIYF
cdr3_nt: TGTGCCAGCAGCAGGGTGATTAGCTCTGGAAACACCATATATTTT

v_call: TRBV7-7
d_call: -
j_call: TRBJ2-5
clone_size: -
cdr3_aa: CASSRTALETQYF
cdr3_nt: TGTGCTAGCAGCAGGACTGCATTGGAGACCCAGTACTTC

v_call: TRBV7-2
d_call: TRBD2
j_call: TRBJ2-7
clone_size: once
cdr3_aa: CASSYRSGRPYEQYF
cdr3_nt: TGTGCCAGCAGCTACCGGAGCGGGAGGCCCTACGAGCAGTACTTC

v_call: TRBV5-1
d_call: TRBD1
j_call: TRBJ2-5
clone_size: -
cdr3_aa: CASSPRQGAEETQYF
cdr3_nt: TGCGCCAGCAGCCCAAGACAGGGGGCGGAAGAGACCCAGTACTTC

v_call: TRBV28
d_call: TRBD2
j_call: TRBJ2-3
clone_size: -
cdr3_aa: CASSRGGLGITDTQYF
cdr3_nt: TGTGCCAGCAGCCGGGGGGGCCTAGGGATTACAGATACGCAGTATTTT

v_call: TRBV27
d_call: -
j_call: TRBJ1-4
clone_size: -
cdr3_aa: CASSANGQPNEKLFF
cdr3_nt: TGTGCCAGCAGCGCTAACGGACAGCCTAATGAAAAACTGTTTTTT

v_call: TRBV18
d_call: -
j_call: TRBJ2-5
clone_size: -
cdr3_aa: CASSPKGKETQYF
cdr3_nt: TGTGCCAGCTCACCGAAGGGCAAAGAGACCCAGTACTTC

v_call: TRBV7-2
d_call: -
j_call: TRBJ2-1
clone_size: -
cdr3_aa: CASTLFRSSYNEQFF
cdr3_nt: TGTGCCAGCACTCTCTTCCGCAGCTCCTACAATGAGCAGTTCTTC

v_call: TRBV5-1
d_call: TRBD2
j_call: TRBJ2-7
clone_size: -
cdr3_aa: CASSLETSGSYEQYF
cdr3_nt: TGCGCCAGCAGCTTGGAGACTAGCGGCTCCTACGAGCAGTACTTC

v_call: TRBV10-1
d_call: TRBD2
j_call: TRBJ2-1
clone_size: -
cdr3_aa: CASSTGTSAAEQFF
cdr3_nt: TGCGCCAGCAGCACCGGGACTAGCGCGGCTGAGCAGTTCTTC

v_call: TRBV5-1
d_call: -
j_call: TRBJ2-2
clone_size: -
cdr3_aa: CASSLDSGSTGELFF
cdr3_nt: TGCGCCAGCAGCTTGGATTCAGGGAGCACCGGGGAGCTGTTTTTT

v_call: TRBV4-1
d_call: -
j_call: TRBJ1-6
clone_size: -
cdr3_aa: CASSQLGSPLHF
cdr3_nt: TGCGCCAGCAGCCAATTGGGATCACCCCTCCACTTT

v_call: TRBV18
d_call: TRBD1
j_call: TRBJ1-1
clone_size: -
cdr3_aa: CASSPPGQSDEAFF
cdr3_nt: TGTGCCAGCTCACCACCGGGACAGTCCGATGAAGCTTTCTTT

v_call: TRBV19
d_call: TRBD1
j_call: TRBJ2-7
clone_size: -
cdr3_aa: CASNRQGRSYEQYF
cdr3_nt: TGTGCCAGTAACCGACAGGGAAGGAGCTACGAGCAGTACTTC

v_call: TRBV6-6
d_call: TRBD1
j_call: TRBJ1-1
clone_size: -
cdr3_aa: CASSYMTGGVTEAFF
cdr3_nt: TGTGCCAGCAGTTACATGACAGGGGGCGTCACTGAAGCTTTCTTT

v_call: TRBV4-3
d_call: -
j_call: TRBJ2-1
clone_size: -
cdr3_aa: CASSQIAVTPNEQFF
cdr3_nt: TGCGCCAGCAGCCAAATAGCGGTAACGCCCAATGAGCAGTTCTTC

v_call: TRBV4-1
d_call: -
j_call: TRBJ2-2
clone_size: -
cdr3_aa: CASSPIGGSHTGELFF
cdr3_nt: TGCGCCAGCAGCCCTATTGGAGGGTCGCACACCGGGGAGCTGTTTTTT

v_call: TRBV14
d_call: TRBD1
j_call: TRBJ1-6
clone_size: -
cdr3_aa: CASSYRGYNSPLHF
cdr3_nt: TGTGCCAGCAGCTACAGGGGGTATAATTCACCCCTCCACTTT

v_call: TRBV30
d_call: TRBD1
j_call: TRBJ2-7
clone_size: -
cdr3_aa: CAWRSWGQGAYEQYF
cdr3_nt: TGTGCCTGGAGAAGCTGGGGACAGGGGGCCTACGAGCAGTACTTC

v_call: TRBV7-2
d_call: -
j_call: TRBJ2-7
clone_size: -
cdr3_aa: CASSLANEGKYEQYF
cdr3_nt: TGTGCCAGCAGCTTAGCGAACGAGGGAAAGTACGAGCAGTACTTC

v_call: TRBV6-1
d_call: -
j_call: TRBJ1-1
clone_size: few
cdr3_aa: CASSTGSYTEAFF
cdr3_nt: TGTGCCAGCAGTACAGGGAGCTACACTGAAGCTTTCTTT

v_call: TRBV15
d_call: -
j_call: TRBJ2-5
clone_size: -
cdr3_aa: CATSRDPGVETQYF
cdr3_nt: TGTGCCACCAGCAGAGATCCAGGGGTGGAGACCCAGTACTTC

v_call: TRBV19
d_call: -
j_call: TRBJ1-2
clone_size: -
cdr3_aa: CASSIDSAAGGGGYTF
cdr3_nt: TGTGCCAGTAGTATAGATTCGGCCGCCGGAGGTGGTGGCTACACCTTC